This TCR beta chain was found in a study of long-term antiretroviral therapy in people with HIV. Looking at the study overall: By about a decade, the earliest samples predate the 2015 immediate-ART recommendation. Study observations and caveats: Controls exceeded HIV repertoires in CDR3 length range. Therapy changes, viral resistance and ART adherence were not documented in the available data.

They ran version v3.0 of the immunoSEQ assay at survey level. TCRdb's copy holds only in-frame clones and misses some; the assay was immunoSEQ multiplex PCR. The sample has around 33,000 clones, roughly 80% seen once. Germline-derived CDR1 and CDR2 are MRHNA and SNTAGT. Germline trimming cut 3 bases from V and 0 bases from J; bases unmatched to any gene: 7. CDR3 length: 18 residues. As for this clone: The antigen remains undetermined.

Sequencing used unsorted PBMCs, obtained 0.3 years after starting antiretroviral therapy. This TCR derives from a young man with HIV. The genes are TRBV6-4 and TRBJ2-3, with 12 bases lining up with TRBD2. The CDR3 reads CASSEGRTSGMSTDTQYF. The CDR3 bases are TGTGCCAGCAGTGAGGGAAGGACTAGCGGGATGAGCACAGATACGCAGTATTTT.